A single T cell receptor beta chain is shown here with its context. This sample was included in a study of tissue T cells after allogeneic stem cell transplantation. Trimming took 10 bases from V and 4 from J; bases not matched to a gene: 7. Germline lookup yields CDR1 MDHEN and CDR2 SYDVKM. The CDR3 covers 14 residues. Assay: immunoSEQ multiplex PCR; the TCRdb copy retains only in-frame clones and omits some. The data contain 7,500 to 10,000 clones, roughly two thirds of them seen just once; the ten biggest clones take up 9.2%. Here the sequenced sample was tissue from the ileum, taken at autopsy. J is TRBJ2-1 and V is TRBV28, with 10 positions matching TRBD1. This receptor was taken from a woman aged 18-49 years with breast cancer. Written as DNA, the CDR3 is TGTGCCACCATCCGGGACAGGGGTTACAATGAGCAGTTCTTC. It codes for CATIRDRGYNEQFF.